The 5 T cell receptor beta chains in this list originate from one sample, sequenced in a study of CD8+ T cells in alopecia areata. Extraction of RNA preceded its reverse transcription into cDNA, which served as the sequencing template. The assay was immunoSEQ multiplex PCR, and TCRdb's table has in-frame clones only and misses some. This table holds approximately 140,000 clones, approximately 87% found once. This sample comprised CD8+ T cells sorted from blood, obtained at week 0. The origin of the receptors is a human donor with alopecia areata.

This clone was detected only a few times. V usage is TRBV27 and J usage is TRBJ2-7; D might be TRBD2 (6 bases). This CDR3 is built from 13 residues. Germline V gene data show CDR1 as MNHEY and CDR2 as SMNVEV (reference sequence). Trimming left V 5 bases short and J 4 bases short, with 12 bases between. This CDR3 is CASSTGTLYEQYF. CDR3 bases: TGTGCCAGCAGTACCGGGACTCTTTACGAGCAGTACTTC.

The J gene is TRBJ2-5, the V gene TRBV9; either TRBD1 or TRBD2 may fit D (6 bases each). The CDR3 is 15 residues long. Germline CDR1 and CDR2: SGDLS and YYNGEE. Between the trimmed V and J ends, which lost 3 bases and 1 base, there was a span of 13 bases. The CDR3 here is CASSASWGAQETQYF. In DNA, the CDR3 is TGTGCCAGCAGCGCATCTTGGGGGGCCCAAGAGACCCAGTACTTC.

The J gene is TRBJ1-4, the V gene TRBV2, with TRBD1 matching over 9 bases. J gave up 7 bases and V 4 bases, and 7 bases lay outside the gene matches. This CDR3 has 15 amino acids. Germline values: CDR1 SNHLY, CDR2 FYNNEI. CDR3 protein: CASSVEGQGGEKLFF. The CDR3 bases are TGTGCCAGCAGTGTCGAGGGACAGGGAGGTGAAAAACTGTTTTTT.

The chain is built from TRBV27 and TRBJ1-1; D remains ambiguous. The V end was cut by 3 bases, the J end by 6 bases, with 14 bases between. CDR3 length: 14 residues. Germline CDR1 MNHEY, CDR2 SMNVEV (reference sequence). This chain's CDR3 is CASSFLGNRAEAFF. The CDR3 nucleotides are TGTGCCAGCAGTTTTTTAGGGAATCGCGCTGAAGCTTTCTTT.

Points on this clone: Distinct nucleotide sequences in the sample also encode this CDR3. The genes are TRBV20-1 and TRBJ2-7, with D unresolved. Between the trimmed V and J ends, which lost 0 bases and 3 bases, there was a span of 3 bases. Germline CDR1 DFQATT, CDR2 SNEGSKA (reference sequence). There are 11 residues in the CDR3. The CDR3 here is CSAREGYEQYF. CDR3 in DNA: TGCAGTGCTAGAGAAGGCTACGAGCAGTACTTC.